This TCR beta chain stems from a study of cytomegalovirus exposure and HLA in healthy donors. This clone was recorded once. Its matching antigen is unknown. General observations from the study: The CMV antigen specificity of a few CMV-associated chains was confirmed through in vitro analysis. The study reported that TCR beta sequences accurately predicted HLA-A and HLA-B alleles in most subjects.

The donors comprised healthy bone marrow donors. In the PCR, 60 Vbeta and 13 Jbeta primers were used. In the authors' workflow: Some 11 million of the 60 million to 90 million unique TCR beta chains counted in a later analysis were shared. This table comes from immunoSEQ multiplex PCR, and its TCRdb copy is limited to in-frame clones, with some not included. That table supplies the V and J calls and clone size; D and trimming were determined from the DNA. The top ten clones hold approximately 1.5% of a sample with approximately 150,000 clones, more than 60% of them seen once. V dropped 1 base and J dropped 4; count of bases not matched to a gene: 7. This CDR3 is 16 amino acids long. Germline V gives CDR1 LNHNV, CDR2 YYDKDF (reference sequence).

The rearrangement joins TRBV15 to TRBJ2-3; 8 nucleotides match TRBD1. This sequence was found in a female donor in good health and CMV-seronegative. Sequencing was carried out using PBMCs. The CDR3 loop is CATSRGTGWEADTQYF. The CDR3, as DNA: TGTGCCACCAGCAGAGGGACAGGGTGGGAGGCAGATACGCAGTATTTT.